The 3 T cell receptor beta chains below were found in one sample sequenced in a study of vaccination effects on CD4 cells after COVID-19. Their target antigens are unknown. Before sequencing, viral peptide pools were used by the ViraFEST assay to expand antigen-specific CD4+ T cells. After roughly 11 days in culture, the CD4+ T cells were isolated. Absence of prior SARS-CoV-2 infection characterized the vaccine recipients, who showed negative nucleocapsid antibodies. The repertoire was sequenced with immunoSEQ multiplex PCR; TCRdb's copy has only in-frame clones and lacks some. The sample has 65,000 to 90,000 clones, around 81% seen once. The sequencing used CD4+ T cells from PBMCs cultured with SARS-CoV-2 spike peptides, collected before COVID-19 vaccination. These TCRs come from a human donor who received a COVID-19 vaccine.

J is TRBJ1-6 and V is TRBV24-1; perhaps TRBD1 as D (6 bases). V was trimmed by 4 bases and J by 6 bases, leaving 15 bases between them. This CDR3 has 16 residues. Germline V lookup: CDR1 KGHDR, CDR2 SFDVKD. CDR3: CATSDPRDTGNSPLHF. CDR3 in DNA: TGTGCCACCAGTGACCCCCGGGACACGGGTAATTCACCCCTCCACTTT.

CDR3 nucleotide sequence: TGCGCCAGCAGCTTGGGTAGCGGGCAAGAGACCCAGTACTTC. Protein: CASSLGSGQETQYF. This sequence joins TRBV5-1 and TRBJ2-5; 7 nucleotides match TRBD2. J gave up 2 bases and V 0 bases, and 1 base lay outside the gene matches. Germline-derived CDR1 and CDR2 are SGHRS and YFSETQ. This CDR3 is 14 amino acids long.

The gene calls are TRBV7-2 and TRBJ1-1, with 11 bases lining up with TRBD1. The CDR3 is 14 amino acids. Germline loops: CDR1 SGHTA, CDR2 FQGNSA. V shed 10 bases and J 3 bases; nucleotides not matched to a gene: 7. CDR3: CATKGQGADTEAFF. In nucleotides, the CDR3 is TGTGCCACGAAAGGACAGGGGGCCGACACTGAAGCTTTCTTT.